The 4 T cell receptor beta chains below were found in one sample sequenced in a study of response to subunit inactivated influenza vaccine. Each CDR3 protein is one row after TCRdb ran MiXCR on the RT-PCR reads. This sample yields approximately 500,000 distinct CDR3 sequences, of which roughly 13% are seen a single time; approximately 14% belongs to the top ten. The sample was PBMCs from blood, taken about 40 days after vaccination. Receptor source: a man aged 50 to 60 who received an inactivated influenza vaccine.

The CDR3 sequence: CASSSGQPDTQYF. The CDR3 DNA follows: TGTGCCAGCAGCTCCGGACAGCCAGATACGCAGTATTTT. The V and J genes are TRBV11-3 and TRBJ2-3; possible D gene TRBD1, 6 bases. CDR1 SGHNT and CDR2 YENEEA come from the germline V gene. This CDR3 spans 13 amino acids. V dropped 4 bases and J dropped 4 bases, with 9 bases sitting between them.

This clonotype was found many times. One end of the junction varies from germline; a read error may be responsible. CDR3: CSARGLAGYAYEQYF. CDR3 nucleotide sequence: TGCAGTGCAAGAGGCCTAGCGGGGTACGCCTACGAGCAGTACTTC. V and J are TRBV20-1 and TRBJ2-7, with 9 bases fitting TRBD2. Germline V gene sequence: CDR1 DFQATT, CDR2 SNEGSKA (reference sequence). CDR3 length: 15 amino acids.

This chain uses TRBV12-3 or TRBV12-4 with TRBJ2-7, with 9 bases fitting TRBD1. CDR3 length equals 12 residues. V shed 8 bases, J shed 6 bases, and the junction held 5 bases outside the gene matches. The CDR3 here is CASSTGGSEQYF. In DNA form, the CDR3 reads TGTGCCAGCTCGACAGGGGGATCCGAGCAGTACTTC.

This clonotype was counted only a few times. V usage is TRBV6-5 and J usage is TRBJ2-1; D ambiguous. The V end lost 0 bases, the J end lost 7 bases, and 13 bases lay between the germline ends. The CDR3 runs 15 residues. From germline, CDR1 is MNHEY and CDR2 SVGAGI. The CDR3 protein is CASSYSWSSRNEQFF. In DNA form, the CDR3 reads TGTGCCAGCAGTTACTCGTGGTCTAGTCGAAATGAGCAGTTCTTC.